One sample yielded the 23 T cell receptor beta chains listed below, sequenced in a study of blood T cell repertoires in COVID-19. Repertoires were generated with immunoSEQ multiplex PCR, while TCRdb's copy carries only in-frame clones and drops some. In the table there are 100,000 to 150,000 clones, approximately 81% of which are singletons. The sample comprised peripheral blood. Every receptor here comes from a woman aged 45 to 65 with acute or convalescent COVID-19.

The V call is TRBV19, the J call TRBJ2-1, with D tentatively TRBD2 (5 bases). The CDR3 sequence is 13 residues long. In germline, CDR1 is LNHDA, CDR2 SQIVND (reference sequence). Trimming took 4 bases from V and 5 from J, leaving 9 bases between them. CDR3 protein: CASSTGNHNEQFF. Here the CDR3 DNA reads TGTGCCAGTAGTACGGGGAACCACAATGAGCAGTTCTTC.

The V call is TRBV6-1, the J call TRBJ1-1; tentative D call: TRBD1 (6 bases). Germline assignment: CDR1 MNHNS and CDR2 SASEGT. This CDR3 comprises 14 residues. The V end was cut by 2 bases, the J end by 3 bases, with 10 bases between. CDR3 sequence: CASSEPRGHTEAFF. CDR3 nucleotide sequence: TGTGCCAGCAGTGAACCGCGGGGGCACACTGAAGCTTTCTTT.

V usage is TRBV4-1 and J usage is TRBJ1-2; tentative D call: TRBD1 (6 bases). Germline values: CDR1 MGHRA, CDR2 YSYEKL. The CDR3 extends over 17 amino acids. V lost 0 bases and J 4 bases, leaving 18 bases between the germline ends. The CDR3 DNA reads TGCGCCAGCAGCCAAGATGAAATCCAGGGGCCGAGCTATGGCTACACCTTC. As protein: CASSQDEIQGPSYGYTF.

The chain couples TRBV7-2 to TRBJ2-2, with 7 bases fitting TRBD1. V was clipped by 9 bases and J by 2 bases; unmatched bases: 6. Germline V gene data show CDR1 as SGHTA and CDR2 as FQGNSA. The CDR3 runs to 14 residues. The CDR3 protein is CASLRGRNTGELFF. Here the CDR3 DNA reads TGTGCCAGTTTGAGGGGGCGCAACACCGGGGAGCTGTTTTTT.

This chain links TRBV5-8 with TRBJ2-7; the match to TRBD2 covers 9 bases. Germline V gene sequence: CDR1 SGHTS, CDR2 YDEGEE. CDR3 length: 17 amino acids. J gave up 0 bases and V 4 bases, and 11 bases lay outside the gene matches. CDR3 in amino acids: CASSHAFGSGSSYEQYF. The DNA for the CDR3 is TGTGCCAGCAGCCACGCCTTTGGTAGCGGGAGCTCCTACGAGCAGTACTTC. Full variable domain (remainder filled in from reference TRBV5-8 and TRBJ2-7): EAGVTQSPTHLIKTRGQQATLRCSPISGHTSVYWYQQALGLGLQFLLWYDEGEERNRGNFPPRFSGRQFPNYSSELNVNALELEDSALYLCASSHAFGSGSSYEQYFGPGTRLTVT.

This chain's CDR3 is CASSQTGYGNTIYF. The CDR3 DNA reads TGTGCCAGCAGCCAGACAGGCTACGGAAACACCATATATTTT. V and J are TRBV3-1 (or the pseudogene TRBV3-2) and TRBJ1-3; TRBD1 might be the D (6 bases). V lost 3 bases to trimming and J lost 4 bases, with 10 bases between them. CDR3 length equals 14 residues. Germline CDR1 and CDR2: LGHDT and YNNKEL (reference sequence).

The V gene is TRBV5-1, the J gene TRBJ1-1; TRBD1 matches at 7 bases. Germline loops: CDR1 SGHRS, CDR2 YFSETQ. The CDR3 length is 14 residues. V gave up 4 bases and J gave up 1 base; unmatched junction bases: 4. The CDR3 is CASSPGQRNTEAFF. The CDR3 DNA reads as TGCGCCAGCAGCCCGGGACAGAGGAACACTGAAGCTTTCTTT.

The chain combines TRBV12-3 or TRBV12-4 with TRBJ2-7, with D uncertain. The CDR3 sequence is 12 residues long. The V and J ends lost 6 bases and 1 base respectively, with 7 bases between them. CDR3 in DNA: TGTGCCAGCAGCACACAATCCTACGAGCAGTACTTC. Protein sequence: CASSTQSYEQYF.

The chain combines TRBV15 with TRBJ1-2; no clear D gene. The CDR3 spans 15 residues. V was pared by 0 bases and J by 6 bases, with 14 bases between. CDR1 is LNHNV and CDR2 is YYDKDF in the germline V gene (reference sequence). The CDR3 here is CATSRDLRPGNGYTF. The CDR3 region has the DNA TGTGCCACCAGCAGAGACCTTCGACCGGGGAATGGCTACACCTTC.

The sample holds a few counts of this clone. The chain combines TRBV7-9 with TRBJ1-1; D gene ambiguous. This CDR3 has 11 amino acids. CDR1 and CDR2 from the germline V gene are SEHNR and FQNEAQ (reference sequence). V shed 5 bases and J shed 9 bases, with 10 bases lying between them. As DNA, the CDR3 is TGTGCCAGCAGCCCGGACGGGAAAGCTTTCTTT. As protein: CASSPDGKAFF.

This sequence joins TRBV11-2 and TRBJ2-2, with 7 bases matching TRBD2. This CDR3 is built from 15 residues. Germline CDR1 reads SGHAT; CDR2 reads FQNNGV. The junction had 6 bases not matched to a gene; V was cut back by 5 bases and J by 3 bases. The CDR3 nucleotides are TGTGCCAGCAGCCTAAGACTAGCCGACACCGGGGAGCTGTTTTTT. Its translation: CASSLRLADTGELFF.

The chain recombines TRBV9 with TRBJ2-5; possibly TRBD2 for D (6 bases). The CDR3 totals 14 residues. Germline CDR1 and CDR2: SGDLS and YYNGEE. V was pared by 4 bases and J by 5 bases, with 15 bases between. DNA of the CDR3: TGTGCCAGCAGCCCCAATCGAGGGAGGGAGACCCAGTACTTC. This translates into CASSPNRGRETQYF. Filled out from reference TRBV9 and TRBJ2-5, the complete variable domain reads DSGVTQTPKHLITATGQRVTLRCSPRSGDLSVYWYQQSLDQGLQFLIQYYNGEERAKGNILERFSAQQFPDLHSELNLSSLELGDSALYFCASSPNRGRETQYFGPGTRLLVL.

The chain carries TRBV27 and TRBJ2-7; TRBD2 agrees at 8 bases. Germline V lookup: CDR1 MNHEY, CDR2 SMNVEV (reference sequence). Germline trimming cut 6 bases from V and 2 bases from J; bases unmatched to any gene: 6. There are 14 residues in the CDR3. Here the CDR3 reads CASRTSGIPYEQYF. The CDR3 region has the DNA TGTGCCAGCAGAACTAGCGGAATCCCCTACGAGCAGTACTTC.

This chain connects TRBV5-1 to TRBJ2-3; D is perhaps TRBD2 (5 bases). The V gene's germline CDR1 is SGHRS and CDR2 YFSETQ. The ends were cut back, 0 bases at V and 1 base at J, with 15 bases in the middle. This CDR3 is built from 17 residues. The CDR3 loop reads CASSLAVVSGRTDTQYF. For the CDR3, the DNA is TGCGCCAGCAGCTTGGCCGTTGTCAGCGGCCGCACAGATACGCAGTATTTT.

The chain employs TRBV5-1 and TRBJ2-5; 9 bases match TRBD1. V shed 0 bases, J shed 2 bases, and the junction held 11 bases outside the gene matches. Germline assignment: CDR1 SGHRS and CDR2 YFSETQ. There are 18 residues in the CDR3. CDR3 in DNA: TGCGCCAGCAGCTTGGCGAGAAACGGGACAGGGAAACAAGAGACCCAGTACTTC. Protein product: CASSLARNGTGKQETQYF.

The V and J genes are TRBV7-2 and TRBJ2-2; 14 bases align to TRBD2. The ends lost 5 bases at V and 4 bases at J; junction bases unmatched: 6. CDR3 length equals 17 residues. CDR1 is SGHTA, CDR2 FQGNSA, per germline. This chain's CDR3 is CASSRPGLAGATGELFF. CDR3 coding DNA: TGTGCCAGCAGCAGACCGGGACTAGCGGGAGCCACCGGGGAGCTGTTTTTT.

This sequence joins TRBV7-8 and TRBJ2-3; D perhaps matches TRBD2 (6 bases). Trimming pared 4 bases from V and 3 bases from J, leaving 14 bases between. From germline, CDR1 is SGHVS and CDR2 FQNEAQ. This CDR3 is built from 15 residues. The CDR3 DNA reads TGTGCCAGCAGCTCAGAGGTAGCGGTAACAGATACGCAGTATTTT. Its translation is CASSSEVAVTDTQYF.

This chain joins TRBV7-8 and TRBJ2-1; D is ambiguous. The ends were cut back, 4 bases at V and 0 bases at J, with 10 bases in the middle. CDR1 and CDR2 from the germline V gene are SGHVS and FQNEAQ. The CDR3 length is 15 residues. The CDR3 reads CASSSTLSSYNEQFF. CDR3 sequence (DNA): TGTGCCAGCAGCTCGACTCTGAGCTCCTACAATGAGCAGTTCTTC.

The CDR3 DNA is TGTGCCAGCAGGGACAGGGGACTTGAAGCTTTCTTT. Translation gives CASRDRGLEAFF. V and J are TRBV2 and TRBJ1-1; 9 bases agree with TRBD1. The CDR3 covers 12 residues. The germline CDR1 and CDR2 sequences are SNHLY and FYNNEI. V shed 6 bases and J 7 bases; nucleotides not matched to a gene: 3.

The rearrangement uses TRBV10-3 and TRBJ1-5; 7 bases fit TRBD1. The CDR3 has 14 residues. The trim removed 6 bases at V and 4 bases at J, leaving 6 bases unmatched. The germline gives CDR1 ENHRY, CDR2 SYGVKD. The CDR3: CAISATGNNQPQHF. The DNA of the CDR3 is TGTGCCATCAGCGCGACAGGGAATAATCAGCCCCAGCATTTT.

The chain employs TRBV6-5 and TRBJ1-2; D is uncertain. V dropped 6 bases and J dropped 3 bases, with 14 bases sitting between them. This CDR3 has 14 residues. Germline lookup yields CDR1 MNHEY and CDR2 SVGAGI. CDR3 sequence reads: CASSNTGSDYGYTF. CDR3 nucleotides: TGTGCCAGCAGCAACACGGGGAGCGACTATGGCTACACCTTC.

The V call is TRBV6-5, the J call TRBJ2-1; a weak D match, TRBD2 (6 bases). The CDR3 has 15 amino acids. The V and J ends lost 0 bases and 4 bases respectively, with 10 bases between them. Germline CDR1 reads MNHEY; CDR2 reads SVGAGI. In DNA form, the CDR3 reads TGTGCCAGCAGTTACTCAGTGGGAGGATACAATGAGCAGTTCTTC. Translation gives CASSYSVGGYNEQFF.

J is TRBJ2-1 and V is TRBV5-1, with TRBD1 matching over 7 bases. There are 14 residues in the CDR3. Germline V lookup: CDR1 SGHRS, CDR2 YFSETQ. V dropped 1 base and J dropped 6; count of bases not matched to a gene: 4. The DNA for the CDR3 is TGCGCCAGCAGCTTGAGGACAGGCGGCAATGAGCAGTTCTTC. Encoded protein: CASSLRTGGNEQFF.